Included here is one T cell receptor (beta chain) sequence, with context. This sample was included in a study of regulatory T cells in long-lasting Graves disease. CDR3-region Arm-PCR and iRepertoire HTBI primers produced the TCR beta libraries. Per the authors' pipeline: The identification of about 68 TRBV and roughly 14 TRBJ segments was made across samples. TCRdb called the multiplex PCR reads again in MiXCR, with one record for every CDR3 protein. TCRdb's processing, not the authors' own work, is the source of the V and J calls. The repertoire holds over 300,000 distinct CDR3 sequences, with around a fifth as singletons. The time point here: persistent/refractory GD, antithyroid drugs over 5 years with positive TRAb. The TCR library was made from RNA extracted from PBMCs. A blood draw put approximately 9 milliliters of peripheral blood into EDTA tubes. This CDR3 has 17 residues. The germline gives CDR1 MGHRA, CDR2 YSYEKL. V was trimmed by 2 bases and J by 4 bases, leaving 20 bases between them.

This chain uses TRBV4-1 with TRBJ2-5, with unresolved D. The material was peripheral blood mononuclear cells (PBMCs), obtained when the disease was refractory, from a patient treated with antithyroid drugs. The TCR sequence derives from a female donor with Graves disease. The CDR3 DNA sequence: TGCGCCAGCAGCCAAACCTTCCCCTACCAGCCGAGAGAGACCCAGTACTTC. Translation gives CASSQTFPYQPRETQYF.